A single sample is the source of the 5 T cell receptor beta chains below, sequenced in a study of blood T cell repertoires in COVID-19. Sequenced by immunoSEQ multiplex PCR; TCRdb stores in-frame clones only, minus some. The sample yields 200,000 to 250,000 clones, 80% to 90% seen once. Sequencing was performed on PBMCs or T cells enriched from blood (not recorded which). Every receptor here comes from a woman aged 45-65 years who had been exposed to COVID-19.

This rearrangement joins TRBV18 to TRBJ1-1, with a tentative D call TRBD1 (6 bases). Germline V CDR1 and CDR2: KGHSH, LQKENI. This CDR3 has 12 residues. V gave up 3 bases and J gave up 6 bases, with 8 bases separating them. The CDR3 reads CASSPRQAEAFF. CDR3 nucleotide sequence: TGTGCCAGCTCACCTAGACAGGCTGAAGCTTTCTTT.

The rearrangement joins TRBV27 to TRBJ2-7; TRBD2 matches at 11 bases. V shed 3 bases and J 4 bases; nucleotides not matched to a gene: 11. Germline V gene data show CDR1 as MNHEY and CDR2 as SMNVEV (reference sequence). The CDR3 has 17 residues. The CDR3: CASSLVGTSGGLYEQYF. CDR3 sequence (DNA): TGTGCCAGCAGTTTGGTAGGGACTAGCGGAGGGCTATACGAGCAGTACTTC.

CDR3 coding DNA: TGTGCCAGCAGCCAGGCCAGGGGGGTGAACACTGAAGCTTTCTTT. Amino acid sequence: CASSQARGVNTEAFF. This sequence joins TRBV3-1 (or the pseudogene TRBV3-2) and TRBJ1-1; TRBD1 agrees at 7 bases. Germline lookup yields CDR1 LGHDT and CDR2 YNNKEL (reference sequence). This CDR3 has 15 amino acids. Germline trimming cut 3 bases from V and 0 bases from J; bases unmatched to any gene: 4.

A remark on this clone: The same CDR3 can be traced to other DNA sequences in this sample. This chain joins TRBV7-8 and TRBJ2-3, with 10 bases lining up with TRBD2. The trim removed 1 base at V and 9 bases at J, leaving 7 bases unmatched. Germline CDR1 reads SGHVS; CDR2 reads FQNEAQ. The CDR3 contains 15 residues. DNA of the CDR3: TGTGCCAGCAGCTTAGACAGCGGGGGGGAGGACACGCAGTATTTT. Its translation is CASSLDSGGEDTQYF. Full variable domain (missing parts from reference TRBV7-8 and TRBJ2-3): GAGVSQSPRYKVAKRGQDVALRCDPISGHVSLFWYQQALGQGPEFLTYFQNEAQLDKSGLPSDRFFAERPEGSVSTLKIQRTQQEDSAVYLCASSLDSGGEDTQYFGPGTRLTVL.

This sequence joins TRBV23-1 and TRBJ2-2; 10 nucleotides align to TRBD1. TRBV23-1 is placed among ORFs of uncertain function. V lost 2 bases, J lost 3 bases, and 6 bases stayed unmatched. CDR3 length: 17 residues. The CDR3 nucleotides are TGCGCCAGCAGTCAAACCAGACAGGGGGCGGACACCGGGGAGCTGTTTTTT. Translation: CASSQTRQGADTGELFF.